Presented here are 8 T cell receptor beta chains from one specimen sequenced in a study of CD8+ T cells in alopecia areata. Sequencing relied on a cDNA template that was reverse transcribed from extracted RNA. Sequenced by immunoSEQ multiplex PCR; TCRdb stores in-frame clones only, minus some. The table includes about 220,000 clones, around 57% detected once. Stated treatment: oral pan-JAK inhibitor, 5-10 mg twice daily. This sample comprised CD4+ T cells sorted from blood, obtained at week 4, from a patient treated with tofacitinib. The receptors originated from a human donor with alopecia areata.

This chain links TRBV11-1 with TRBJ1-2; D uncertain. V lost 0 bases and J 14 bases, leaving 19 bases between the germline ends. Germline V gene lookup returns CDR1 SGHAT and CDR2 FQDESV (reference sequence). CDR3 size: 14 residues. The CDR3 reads CASSLALDPAAQTF. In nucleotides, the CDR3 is TGTGCCAGCAGCTTAGCGCTCGACCCGGCGGCGCAGACCTTC.

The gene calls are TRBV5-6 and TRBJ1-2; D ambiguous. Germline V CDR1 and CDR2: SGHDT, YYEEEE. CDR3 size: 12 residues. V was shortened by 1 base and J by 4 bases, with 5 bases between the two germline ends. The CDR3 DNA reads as TGTGCCAGCAGCTTGAACACCTATGGCTACACCTTC. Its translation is CASSLNTYGYTF.

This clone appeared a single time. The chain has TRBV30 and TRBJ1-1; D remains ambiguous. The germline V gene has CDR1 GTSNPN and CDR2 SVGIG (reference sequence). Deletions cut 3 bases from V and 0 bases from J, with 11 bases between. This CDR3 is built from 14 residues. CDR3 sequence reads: CAWRKSSLNTEAFF. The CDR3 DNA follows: TGTGCCTGGAGAAAAAGCTCTCTGAACACTGAAGCTTTCTTT.

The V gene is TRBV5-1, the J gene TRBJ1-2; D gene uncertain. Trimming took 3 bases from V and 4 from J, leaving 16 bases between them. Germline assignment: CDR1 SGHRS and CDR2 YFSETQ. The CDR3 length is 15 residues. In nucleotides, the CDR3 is TGCGCCAGCAGCTCTGGCGCCGCCGGCTTCTATGGCTACACCTTC. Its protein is CASSSGAAGFYGYTF.

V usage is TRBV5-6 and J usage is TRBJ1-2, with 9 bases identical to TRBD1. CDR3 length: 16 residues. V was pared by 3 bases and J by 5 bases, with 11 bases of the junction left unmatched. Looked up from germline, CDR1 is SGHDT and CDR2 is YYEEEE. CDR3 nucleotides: TGTGCCAGCAGCTCCTCACGTGGACAGGGGAGGTATGGCTACACCTTC. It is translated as CASSSSRGQGRYGYTF.

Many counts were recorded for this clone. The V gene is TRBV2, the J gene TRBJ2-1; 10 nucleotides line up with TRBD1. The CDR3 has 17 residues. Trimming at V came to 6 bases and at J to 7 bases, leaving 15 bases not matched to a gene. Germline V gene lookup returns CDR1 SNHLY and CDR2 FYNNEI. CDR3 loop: CASRIRTGGKGTNEQFF. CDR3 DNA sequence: TGTGCCAGCAGGATTCGGACAGGGGGAAAAGGCACGAATGAGCAGTTCTTC.

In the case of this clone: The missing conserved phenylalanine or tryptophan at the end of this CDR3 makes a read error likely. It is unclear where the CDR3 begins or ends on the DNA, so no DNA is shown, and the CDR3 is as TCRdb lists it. The CDR3 spells CAWMVLRDI. V is TRBV30 and J is TRBJ1-1. The CDR3 is 9 amino acids in total, end residues counted. The germline V gene encodes CDR1 GTSNPN and CDR2 SVGIG (reference sequence).

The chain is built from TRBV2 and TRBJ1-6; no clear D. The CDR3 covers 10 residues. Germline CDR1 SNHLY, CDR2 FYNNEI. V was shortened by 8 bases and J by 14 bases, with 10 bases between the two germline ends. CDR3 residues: CASRSKTLHF. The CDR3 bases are TGTGCCAGCCGGTCTAAGACCCTCCACTTT.